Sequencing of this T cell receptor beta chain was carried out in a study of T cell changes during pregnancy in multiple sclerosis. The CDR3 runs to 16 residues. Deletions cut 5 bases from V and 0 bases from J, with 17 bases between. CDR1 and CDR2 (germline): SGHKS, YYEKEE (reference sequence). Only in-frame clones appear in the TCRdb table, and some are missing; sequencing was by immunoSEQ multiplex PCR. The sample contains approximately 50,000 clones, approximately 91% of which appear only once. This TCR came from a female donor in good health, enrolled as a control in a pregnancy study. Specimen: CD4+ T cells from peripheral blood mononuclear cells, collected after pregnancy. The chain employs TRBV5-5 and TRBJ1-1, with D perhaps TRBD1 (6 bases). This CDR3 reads CASRTFAGTLNTEAFF. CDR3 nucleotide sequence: TGTGCCAGCAGGACGTTTGCCGGGACACTGAACACTGAAGCTTTCTTT.